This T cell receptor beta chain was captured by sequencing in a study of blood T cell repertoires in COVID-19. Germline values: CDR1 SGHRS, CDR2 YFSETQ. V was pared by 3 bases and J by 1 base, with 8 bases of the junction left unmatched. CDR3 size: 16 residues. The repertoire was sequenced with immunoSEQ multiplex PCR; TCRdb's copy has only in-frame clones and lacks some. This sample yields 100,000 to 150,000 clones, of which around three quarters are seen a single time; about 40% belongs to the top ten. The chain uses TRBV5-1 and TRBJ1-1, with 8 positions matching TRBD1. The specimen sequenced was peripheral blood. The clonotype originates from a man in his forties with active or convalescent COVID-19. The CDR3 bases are TGCGCCAGCAGCTCAACAGGGGGGGCCGAGAACACTGAAGCTTTCTTT. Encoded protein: CASSSTGGAENTEAFF.